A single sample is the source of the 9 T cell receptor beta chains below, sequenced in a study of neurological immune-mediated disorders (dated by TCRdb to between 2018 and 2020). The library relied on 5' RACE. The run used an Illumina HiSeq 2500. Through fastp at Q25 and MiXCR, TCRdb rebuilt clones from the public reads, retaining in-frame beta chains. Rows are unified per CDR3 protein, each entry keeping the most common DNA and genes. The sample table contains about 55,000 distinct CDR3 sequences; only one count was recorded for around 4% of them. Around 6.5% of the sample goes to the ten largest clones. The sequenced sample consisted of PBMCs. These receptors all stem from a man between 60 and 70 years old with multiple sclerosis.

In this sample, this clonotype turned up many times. Here the CDR3 DNA reads TGCAGCGTTGCAGGTCCCCGATACAATGAGCAGTTCTTC. Amino acids: CSVAGPRYNEQFF. The gene calls are TRBV29-1 and TRBJ2-1, with D unresolved. The CDR3 consists of 13 residues. Trimming took 4 bases from V and 4 from J, leaving 11 bases between them. Germline assignment: CDR1 SQVTM and CDR2 ANQGSEA.

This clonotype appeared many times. CDR3 in DNA: TGTGCCAGCAGCGGGACCTACGAGCAGTACTTC. Translating it yields CASSGTYEQYF. The rearrangement joins TRBV11-2 to TRBJ2-7; no clear D gene. Germline V gene data show CDR1 as SGHAT and CDR2 as FQNNGV. The CDR3 runs to 11 residues. The V and J ends lost 5 bases and 2 bases respectively, with 4 bases between them.

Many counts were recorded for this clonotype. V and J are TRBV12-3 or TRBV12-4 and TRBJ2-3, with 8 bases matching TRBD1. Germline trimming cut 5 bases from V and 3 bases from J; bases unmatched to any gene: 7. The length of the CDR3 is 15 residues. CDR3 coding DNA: TGTGCCAGCAGTCGGACAGGGATAGGTACAGATACGCAGTATTTT. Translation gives CASSRTGIGTDTQYF.

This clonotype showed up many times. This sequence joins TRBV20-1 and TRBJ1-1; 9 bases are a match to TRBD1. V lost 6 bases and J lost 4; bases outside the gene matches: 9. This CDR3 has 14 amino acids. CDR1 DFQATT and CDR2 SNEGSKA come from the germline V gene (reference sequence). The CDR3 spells CSATDRGAVTEAFF. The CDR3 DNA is TGCAGTGCAACGGACAGGGGAGCAGTCACTGAAGCTTTCTTT.

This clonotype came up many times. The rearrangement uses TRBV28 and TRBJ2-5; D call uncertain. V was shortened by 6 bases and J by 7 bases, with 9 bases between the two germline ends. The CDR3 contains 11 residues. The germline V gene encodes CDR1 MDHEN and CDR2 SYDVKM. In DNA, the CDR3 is TGTGCCAGCAGGGGTTACGGGACCCAGTACTTC. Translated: CASRGYGTQYF.

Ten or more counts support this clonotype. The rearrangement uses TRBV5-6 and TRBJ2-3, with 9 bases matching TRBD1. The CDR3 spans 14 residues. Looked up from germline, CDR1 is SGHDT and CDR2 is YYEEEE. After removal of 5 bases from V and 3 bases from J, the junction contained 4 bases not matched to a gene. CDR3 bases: TGTGCCAGCAGTCGGGGGACAGGGACAGATACGCAGTATTTT. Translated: CASSRGTGTDTQYF.

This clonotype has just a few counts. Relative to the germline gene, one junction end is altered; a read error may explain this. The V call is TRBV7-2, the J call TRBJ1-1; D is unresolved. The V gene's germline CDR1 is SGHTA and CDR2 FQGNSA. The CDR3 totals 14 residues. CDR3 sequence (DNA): TGTGTCAGCAGCTTAGTTGAATTATACACTGAAGCTTTCTTT. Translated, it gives CVSSLVELYTEAFF.

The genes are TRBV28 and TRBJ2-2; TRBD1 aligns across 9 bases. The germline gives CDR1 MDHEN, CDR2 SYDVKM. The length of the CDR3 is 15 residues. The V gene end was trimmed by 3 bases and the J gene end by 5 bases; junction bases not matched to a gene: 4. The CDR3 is CASSFQGQGTGELFF. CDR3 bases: TGTGCCAGCAGTTTTCAGGGACAGGGAACCGGGGAGCTGTTTTTT.

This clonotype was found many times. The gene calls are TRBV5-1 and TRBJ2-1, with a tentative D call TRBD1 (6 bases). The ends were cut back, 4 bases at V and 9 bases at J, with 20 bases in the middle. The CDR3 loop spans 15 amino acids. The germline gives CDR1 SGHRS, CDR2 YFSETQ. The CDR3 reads CASSPGQTKGGEQFF. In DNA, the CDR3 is TGCGCCAGCAGCCCGGGACAAACTAAGGGTGGTGAGCAGTTCTTC.